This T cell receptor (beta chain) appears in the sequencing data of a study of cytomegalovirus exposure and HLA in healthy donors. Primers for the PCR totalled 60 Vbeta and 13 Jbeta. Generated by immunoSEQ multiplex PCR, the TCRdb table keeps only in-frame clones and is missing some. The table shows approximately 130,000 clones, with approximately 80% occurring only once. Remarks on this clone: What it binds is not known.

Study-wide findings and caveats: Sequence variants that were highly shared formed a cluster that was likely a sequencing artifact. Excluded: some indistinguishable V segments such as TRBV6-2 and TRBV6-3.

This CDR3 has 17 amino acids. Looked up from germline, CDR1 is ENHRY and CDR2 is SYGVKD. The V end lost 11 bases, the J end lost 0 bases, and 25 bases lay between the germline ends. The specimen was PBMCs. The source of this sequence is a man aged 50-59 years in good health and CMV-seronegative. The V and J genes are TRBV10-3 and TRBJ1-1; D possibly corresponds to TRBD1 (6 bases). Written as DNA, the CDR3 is TGTGCCGCAGATTCCGGGACAAAGGGAGTAGTGAACACTGAAGCTTTCTTT. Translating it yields CAADSGTKGVVNTEAFF.